This TCR beta chain is from a study of cytomegalovirus exposure and HLA in healthy donors. The wider study: Unique TCRs numbering approximately 80 million, obtained from HLA-typed donors, made up an early data release. When 350 to 500 donors were genotyped, roughly 82% of them were found to fall in the Caucasian-associated ancestry cluster.

Concerning this clone: No antigen is known for it.

The V segment lost 1 base and the J segment 1 base; nucleotides outside the gene matches: 3. CDR1 and CDR2 (germline): SGHVS, FQNEAQ. This CDR3 has 16 residues. General observations from the study: In an earlier analysis, in some 540 donors, most V segments appeared productive either ~87% or ~30% of the time.

It was with 60 Vbeta and 13 Jbeta primers that the PCR ran. Sequencing used immunoSEQ multiplex PCR; TCRdb keeps in-frame clones, though not all of them. The table has hundreds of thousands of clones, 70% to 85% seen once; the top ten hold around 4%. Sequencing input: PBMCs. The receptor's source is a male donor in good health and CMV-seronegative. The rearrangement joins TRBV7-8 to TRBJ2-2, with 7 bases that match TRBD1. The CDR3 nucleotides are TGTGCCAGCAGCTTAGGGACAGGCAGGAACACCGGGGAGCTGTTTTTT. Amino acids: CASSLGTGRNTGELFF.